This TCR beta chain was recorded in a study of cytomegalovirus exposure and HLA in healthy donors. This clone was counted between two and nine times. Both 60 Vbeta primers and 13 Jbeta primers went into the PCR. The table came from immunoSEQ multiplex PCR; TCRdb's copy has only in-frame clones and leaves some out. The table shows about 120,000 clones, with 70% to 90% occurring only once. The CDR3 consists of 12 residues. Germline assignment: CDR1 SGHRS and CDR2 YFSETQ. Trimming pared 3 bases from V and 7 bases from J, leaving 11 bases between. The rearrangement links TRBV5-1 to TRBJ2-7; tentatively, D is TRBD1 (6 bases). This sequence was found in a man between 18 and 35 years old in good health and CMV-seropositive. The specimen was PBMCs. The CDR3 region is CASSYRVGEQYF. The CDR3 region has the DNA TGCGCCAGCAGCTACAGGGTTGGAGAGCAGTACTTC. Together with reference TRBV5-1 and TRBJ2-7, the CDR3 gives the full variable domain: KAGVTQTPRYLIKTRGQQVTLSCSPISGHRSVSWYQQTPGQGLQFLFEYFSETQRNKGNFPGRFSGRQFSNSRSEMNVSTLELGDSALYLCASSYRVGEQYFGPGTRLTVT.